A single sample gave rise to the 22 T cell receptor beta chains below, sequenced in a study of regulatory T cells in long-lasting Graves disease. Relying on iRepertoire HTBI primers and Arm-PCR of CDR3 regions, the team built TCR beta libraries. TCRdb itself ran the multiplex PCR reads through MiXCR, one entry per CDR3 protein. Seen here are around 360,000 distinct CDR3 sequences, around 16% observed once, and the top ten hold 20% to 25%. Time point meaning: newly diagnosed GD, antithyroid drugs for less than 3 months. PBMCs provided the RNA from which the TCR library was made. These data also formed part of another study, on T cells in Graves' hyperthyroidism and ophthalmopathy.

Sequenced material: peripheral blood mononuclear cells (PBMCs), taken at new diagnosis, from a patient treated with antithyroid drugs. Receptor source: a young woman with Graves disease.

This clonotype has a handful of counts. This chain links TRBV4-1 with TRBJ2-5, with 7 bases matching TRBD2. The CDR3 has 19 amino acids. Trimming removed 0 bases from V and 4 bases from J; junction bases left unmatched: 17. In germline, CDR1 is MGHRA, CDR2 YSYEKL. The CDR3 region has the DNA TGCGCCAGCAGCCAAGAACCCCAACGGGCGGGAGTCGTACGAGAGACCCAGTACTTC. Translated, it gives CASSQEPQRAGVVRETQYF.

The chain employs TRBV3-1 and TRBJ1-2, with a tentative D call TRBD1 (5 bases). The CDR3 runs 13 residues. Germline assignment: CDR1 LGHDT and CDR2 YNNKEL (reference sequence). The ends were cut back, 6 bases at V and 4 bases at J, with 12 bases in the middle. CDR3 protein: CASRGVGTYGYTF. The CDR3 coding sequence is TGTGCCAGCAGAGGGGTGGGGACCTATGGCTACACCTTC.

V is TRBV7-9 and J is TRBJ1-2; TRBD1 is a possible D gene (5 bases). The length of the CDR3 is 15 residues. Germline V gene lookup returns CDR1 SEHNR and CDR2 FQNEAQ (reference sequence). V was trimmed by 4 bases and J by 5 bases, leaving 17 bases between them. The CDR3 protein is CASSSAGYQGYGYTF. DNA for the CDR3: TGTGCCAGCAGCTCGGCTGGGTACCAGGGTTATGGCTACACCTTC.

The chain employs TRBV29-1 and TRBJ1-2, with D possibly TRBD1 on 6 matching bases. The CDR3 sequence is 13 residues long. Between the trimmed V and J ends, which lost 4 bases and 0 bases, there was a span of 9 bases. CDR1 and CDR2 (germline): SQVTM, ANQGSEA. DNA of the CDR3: TGCAGCGTTGGGGGGGGCCCTAACTATGGCTACACCTTC. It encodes CSVGGGPNYGYTF.

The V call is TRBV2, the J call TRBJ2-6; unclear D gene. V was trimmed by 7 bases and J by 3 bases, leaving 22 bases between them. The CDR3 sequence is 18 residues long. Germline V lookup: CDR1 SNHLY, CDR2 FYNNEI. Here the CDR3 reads CASTYQVPEVYGANVLTF. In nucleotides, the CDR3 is TGTGCCAGCACCTATCAGGTCCCCGAGGTGTATGGGGCCAACGTCCTGACTTTC.

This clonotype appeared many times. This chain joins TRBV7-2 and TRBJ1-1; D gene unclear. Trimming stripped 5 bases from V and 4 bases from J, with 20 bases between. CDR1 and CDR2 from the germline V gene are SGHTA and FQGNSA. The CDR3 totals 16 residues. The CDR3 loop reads CASSPLTRTPGTEAFF. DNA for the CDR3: TGTGCCAGCAGCCCCCTGACCAGAACCCCGGGCACTGAAGCTTTCTTT.

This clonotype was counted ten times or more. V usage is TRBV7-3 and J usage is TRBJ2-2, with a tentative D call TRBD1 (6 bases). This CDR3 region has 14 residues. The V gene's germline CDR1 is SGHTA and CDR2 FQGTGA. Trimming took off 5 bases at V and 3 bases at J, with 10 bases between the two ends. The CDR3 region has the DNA TGTGCCAGCAGCCTAGGGGGAGACACCGGGGAGCTGTTTTTT. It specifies CASSLGGDTGELFF.

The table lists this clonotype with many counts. The CDR3 bases are TGTGCCTGGAGTATATCCTCCTACGAGCAGTACTTC. Protein product: CAWSISSYEQYF. The V call is TRBV30, the J call TRBJ2-7, with no clear D. Trimming pared 2 bases from V and 0 bases from J, leaving 5 bases between. The CDR3 length is 12 residues. Germline-derived CDR1 and CDR2 are GTSNPN and SVGIG (reference sequence).

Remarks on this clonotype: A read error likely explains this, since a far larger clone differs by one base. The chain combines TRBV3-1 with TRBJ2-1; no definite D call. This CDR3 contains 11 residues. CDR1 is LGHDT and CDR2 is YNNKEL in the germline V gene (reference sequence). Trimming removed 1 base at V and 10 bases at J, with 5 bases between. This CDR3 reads CASSQVGEQFF. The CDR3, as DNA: TGTGCCAGCAGCCAAGTGGGGGAGCAGTTCTTC.

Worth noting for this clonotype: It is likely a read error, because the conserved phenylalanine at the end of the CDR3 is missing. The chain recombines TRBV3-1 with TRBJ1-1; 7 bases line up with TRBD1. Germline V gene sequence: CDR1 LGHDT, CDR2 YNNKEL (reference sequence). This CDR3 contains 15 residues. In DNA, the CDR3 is TGTGCTAGCAGCCAAGATCCAGGGGGTTGGGCTGAAGCTTTCTCT. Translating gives CASSQDPGGWAEAFS.

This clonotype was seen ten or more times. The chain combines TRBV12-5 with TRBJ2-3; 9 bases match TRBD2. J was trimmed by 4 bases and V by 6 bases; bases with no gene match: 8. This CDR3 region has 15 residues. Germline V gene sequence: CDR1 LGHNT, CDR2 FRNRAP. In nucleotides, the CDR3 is TGTGCTAGTGGCCTCGGGGGCGGGGGGGCAGATACGCAGTATTTT. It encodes CASGLGGGGADTQYF.

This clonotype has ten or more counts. CDR3: CATSFGRSTDTQYF. CDR3 coding DNA: TGTGCCACCAGCTTCGGCCGGAGCACAGATACGCAGTATTTT. The chain combines TRBV24-1 with TRBJ2-3; no clear D gene. V was trimmed by 7 bases and J by 0 bases, leaving 10 bases between them. The CDR3 totals 14 residues. Per the germline V gene, CDR1 is KGHDR and CDR2 is SFDVKD.

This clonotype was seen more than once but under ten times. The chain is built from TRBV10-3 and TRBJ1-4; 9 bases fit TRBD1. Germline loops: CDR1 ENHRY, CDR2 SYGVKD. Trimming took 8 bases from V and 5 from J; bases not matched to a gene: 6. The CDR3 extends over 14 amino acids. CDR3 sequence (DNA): TGTGCCATCCGACGACAGGGGGTAAATGAAAAACTGTTTTTT. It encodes CAIRRQGVNEKLFF.

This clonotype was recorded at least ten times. The chain's CDR3 is CASSLSDTYEQYF. As DNA, the CDR3 is TGTGCCAGCAGTTTATCCGATACCTACGAGCAGTACTTC. The chain uses TRBV27 and TRBJ2-7; unclear D gene. The CDR3 is 13 amino acids. The V end was cut by 0 bases, the J end by 2 bases, with 5 bases between. CDR1 and CDR2 from the germline V gene are MNHEY and SMNVEV (reference sequence).

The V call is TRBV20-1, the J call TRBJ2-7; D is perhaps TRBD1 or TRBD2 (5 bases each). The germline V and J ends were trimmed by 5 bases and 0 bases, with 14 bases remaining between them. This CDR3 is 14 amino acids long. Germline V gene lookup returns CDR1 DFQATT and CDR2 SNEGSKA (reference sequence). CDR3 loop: CSAPPGRYSYEQYF. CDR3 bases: TGCAGTGCTCCTCCGGGACGCTACTCCTACGAGCAGTACTTC.

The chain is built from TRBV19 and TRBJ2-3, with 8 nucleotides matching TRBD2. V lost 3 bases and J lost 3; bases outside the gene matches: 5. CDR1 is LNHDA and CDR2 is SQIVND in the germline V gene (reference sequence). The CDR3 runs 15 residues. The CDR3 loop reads CASSIGGGRTDTQYF. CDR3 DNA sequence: TGTGCCAGTAGTATCGGGGGGGGCCGGACAGATACGCAGTATTTT.

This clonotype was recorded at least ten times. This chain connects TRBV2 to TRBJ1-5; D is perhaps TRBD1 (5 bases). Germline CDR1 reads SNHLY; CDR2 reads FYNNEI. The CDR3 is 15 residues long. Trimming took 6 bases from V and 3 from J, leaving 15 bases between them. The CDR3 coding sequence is TGTGCCAGCAGGGGCCGGGACCGCCCCAATCAGCCCCAGCATTTT. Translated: CASRGRDRPNQPQHF.

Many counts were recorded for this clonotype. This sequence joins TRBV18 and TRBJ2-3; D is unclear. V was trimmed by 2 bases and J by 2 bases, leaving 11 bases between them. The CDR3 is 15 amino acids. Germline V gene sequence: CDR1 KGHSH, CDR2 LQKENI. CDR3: CASSPLPEYTDTQYF. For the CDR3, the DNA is TGTGCCAGCTCACCATTGCCGGAATACACAGATACGCAGTATTTT.

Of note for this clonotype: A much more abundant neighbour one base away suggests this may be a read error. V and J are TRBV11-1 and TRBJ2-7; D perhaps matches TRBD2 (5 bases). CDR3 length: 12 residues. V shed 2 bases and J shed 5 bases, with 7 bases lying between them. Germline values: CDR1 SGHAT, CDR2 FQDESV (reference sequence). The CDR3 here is CASSLMRDEQYF. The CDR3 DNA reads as TGTGCCAGCAGCTTAATGAGGGACGAGCAGTACTTC.

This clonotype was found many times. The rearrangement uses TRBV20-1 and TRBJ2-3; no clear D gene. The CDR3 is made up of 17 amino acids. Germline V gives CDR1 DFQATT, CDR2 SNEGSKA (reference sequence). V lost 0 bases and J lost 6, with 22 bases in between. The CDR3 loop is CSARDSLSGSFPDTQYF. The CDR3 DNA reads TGCAGTGCTAGAGATTCACTTTCCGGCAGTTTCCCTGATACGCAGTATTTT.

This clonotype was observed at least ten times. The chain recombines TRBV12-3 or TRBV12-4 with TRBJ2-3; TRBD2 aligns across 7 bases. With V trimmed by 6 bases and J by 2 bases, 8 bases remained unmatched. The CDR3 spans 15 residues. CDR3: CASSWSGAITDTQYF. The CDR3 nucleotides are TGTGCCAGCAGCTGGAGCGGGGCCATCACAGATACGCAGTATTTT.

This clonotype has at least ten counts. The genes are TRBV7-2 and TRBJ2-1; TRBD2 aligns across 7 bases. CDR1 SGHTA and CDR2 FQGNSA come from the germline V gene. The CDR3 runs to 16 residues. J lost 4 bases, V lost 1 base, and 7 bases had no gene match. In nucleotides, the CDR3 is TGTGCCAGCAGCTTAGAGGCTAGCGGAGTATACAATGAGCAGTTCTTC. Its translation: CASSLEASGVYNEQFF.